Listed below are T cell receptor beta chains from one sample, sequenced in a study. TCRdb re-called the multiplex PCR reads through MiXCR, storing one row per CDR3 protein. Of approximately 890 distinct CDR3 sequences listed, over 7.5% are singletons. The sample comprised naive CD4+ T cells sorted from blood. These receptors came from a female donor with breast cancer. CDR3s include the opening cysteine and the closing phenylalanine or tryptophan. D genes are given only for firm matches. Part of the rows lack a size; the others show once, few, many or a class for expanded clones.

V	J	size	D	DNA	CDR3
TRBV12-3/TRBV12-4	TRBJ1-2	many	.	TGTGCCAGCAGTCCCTCCGGAATGGAAGGCTACACCTTC	CASSPSGMEGYTF
TRBV12-3/TRBV12-4	TRBJ1-2	medium-sized	.	TGTGCCAGCACCTTCAGGGGAACCTATGGCTACACCTTC	CASTFRGTYGYTF
TRBV12-3/TRBV12-4	TRBJ1-2	medium-sized	.	TGTGCCAGCAGTTTAGGAGGGACGATATATGGCTACACCTTC	CASSLGGTIYGYTF
TRBV12-3/TRBV12-4	TRBJ1-2	medium-sized	.	TGTGCCAGCAGTTTAATCTCGGGCAATAACTATGGCTACACCTTC	CASSLISGNNYGYTF
TRBV12-3/TRBV12-4	TRBJ1-2	medium-sized	TRBD1	TGTGCCAGCAGCTATCGCGGACAGGGCTCGGGCTACACCTTC	CASSYRGQGSGYTF
TRBV12-3/TRBV12-4	TRBJ1-2	.	TRBD1	TGTGCCAGCAGTGCGACAGGGTACAACTATGGCTACACCTTC	CASSATGYNYGYTF
TRBV12-3/TRBV12-4	TRBJ1-2	.	.	TGTGCCAGCAGTTTAGGGGCCAACTATGGCTACACCTTC	CASSLGANYGYTF
TRBV12-3/TRBV12-4	TRBJ1-2	medium-sized	.	TGTGCCAGCAGTTTAAGTTCGGGTGACTATGGCTACACCTTC	CASSLSSGDYGYTF
TRBV12-3/TRBV12-4	TRBJ1-2	medium-sized	.	TGTGCCAGCAGTTTTACGACAGAAAGAAGTGGCTACACCTTC	CASSFTTERSGYTF
TRBV12-3/TRBV12-4	TRBJ1-2	many	.	TGTGCCAGCAGACTCTACAGAGATTTAACCTTC	CASRLYRDLTF
TRBV12-3/TRBV12-4	TRBJ1-2	medium-sized	.	TGTGCCAGCAGTTTATCGCAGGCCCCAGCTGATGGCTACACCTTC	CASSLSQAPADGYTF
TRBV12-3/TRBV12-4	TRBJ1-2	.	.	TGTGCCAGCAGTCCCGGACAGGGCTACACCTTC	CASSPGQGYTF
TRBV12-3/TRBV12-4	TRBJ1-2	medium-sized	.	TGTGCCAGCAGCTCCCGGGATGGCCAGGGTTCGGACTATGGCTACACCTTC	CASSSRDGQGSDYGYTF
TRBV12-3/TRBV12-4	TRBJ1-2	many	.	TGTGCCAGCAGTTTCAATCAAAGGTACACCTTC	CASSFNQRYTF
TRBV12-3/TRBV12-4	TRBJ1-2	medium-sized	TRBD1	TGTGCCAGCAGCCGAGACAGGGACTATGGCTACACCTTC	CASSRDRDYGYTF
TRBV12-3/TRBV12-4	TRBJ1-2	.	.	TGTGCCAGCAGTTCGGGACCAGTCATTTGGGGCTACACCTTC	CASSSGPVIWGYTF
TRBV12-3/TRBV12-4	TRBJ1-2	many	TRBD1	TGTGCCAGCAGCCCGGGACAGGTAGCTAACTATGGCTACACCTTC	CASSPGQVANYGYTF
TRBV12-3/TRBV12-4	TRBJ1-2	many	.	TGTGCCAGCGCTCAGGGGTTAATGCATGGCTACACCTTC	CASAQGLMHGYTF
TRBV12-3/TRBV12-4	TRBJ1-2	many	.	TGTGCCAGCAGTTCCTCTAGACAATCAGGCTACACCTTC	CASSSSRQSGYTF
TRBV12-3/TRBV12-4	TRBJ1-2	many	.	TGTGCCAGCAGTTTATCCGGTGGCTACACCTTC	CASSLSGGYTF
TRBV12-3/TRBV12-4	TRBJ1-2	medium-sized	TRBD1	TGTGCCAGCAGTGGGACAGGCAGGGGCTACACCTTC	CASSGTGRGYTF
TRBV12-3/TRBV12-4	TRBJ1-2	many	.	TGTGCCAGCAGCCCCTACGTAGGTGGCTACACCTTC	CASSPYVGGYTF
TRBV12-3/TRBV12-4	TRBJ1-2	few	.	TGTGCCAGCAGTTCCCGCCGAGGGACCTATGGCTACACCTTC	CASSSRRGTYGYTF
TRBV12-3/TRBV12-4	TRBJ1-2	few	.	TGTGCCAGCAGCAATGGGGTTTGGAACTATGGCTACACCTTC	CASSNGVWNYGYTF
TRBV12-3/TRBV12-4	TRBJ1-2	.	TRBD1	TGTGCCAGCAGTTTTCAAGGACAGGGGTCGTATGGCTACACCTTC	CASSFQGQGSYGYTF
TRBV12-3/TRBV12-4	TRBJ1-2	large	.	TGTGCCAGCAGTTTAGAGTTCCATGGCTACACCTTC	CASSLEFHGYTF
TRBV12-3/TRBV12-4	TRBJ1-2	medium-sized	TRBD1	TGTGCCAGCAGTCCGGGACAGGGTAGTTACGACTACACCTTC	CASSPGQGSYDYTF
TRBV12-3/TRBV12-4	TRBJ1-2	medium-sized	.	TGTGCCAGCAGCAAAAGGACAGACTATGGCTACACCTTC	CASSKRTDYGYTF
TRBV12-3/TRBV12-4	TRBJ1-2	many	.	TGTGCCAGCAGTGGGCTAGGGGTGAACTATGGCTACACCTTC	CASSGLGVNYGYTF
TRBV12-3/TRBV12-4	TRBJ1-2	medium-sized	TRBD1	TGTGCCAGCAAGGCACCGGGACAGTCTAACTATGGCTACACCTTC	CASKAPGQSNYGYTF
TRBV12-3/TRBV12-4	TRBJ1-2	medium-sized	.	TGTGCCAGCATGTTAGAGGGGAAACGTCGGGGCTACACCTTC	CASMLEGKRRGYTF
TRBV12-3/TRBV12-4	TRBJ1-2	medium-sized	.	TGTGCCAGCAGCAACCGCTATGGCTACACCTTC	CASSNRYGYTF
TRBV12-3/TRBV12-4	TRBJ1-2	medium-sized	.	TGTGCCAGCAGTTCGCAGGGAGGCTATGGCTACACCTTC	CASSSQGGYGYTF